This entry concerns a single T cell receptor beta chain. Its target is unknown. Study donors comprised healthy, HIV-negative adults devoid of recent acute infection or vaccination. It was at deep level that the assay was run. Clones were read by immunoSEQ multiplex PCR, and TCRdb kept only the in-frame ones, dropping some. The data hold roughly 1,500,000 clones, with approximately 98% observed a single time. The sample originates from a study of shared clonotypes between healthy human individuals. General observations from the study: Non-shared clonotypes had lower generation probabilities than clonotypes shared by all four sorted-subset donors.

Germline values: CDR1 SQVTM, CDR2 ANQGSEA. The CDR3 spans 15 residues. V was shortened by 4 bases and J by 6 bases, with 21 bases between the two germline ends. The sequenced sample consisted of naive CD4+ T cells sorted from blood. Subset reported: CD45RA+ positively selected. J is TRBJ1-2 and V is TRBV29-1; D remains unclear. The TCR comes from a man under 40 in good health. The CDR3 loop is CSVVKPAPVKNGYTF. The CDR3 bases are TGCAGCGTTGTAAAGCCGGCCCCTGTGAAAAATGGCTACACCTTC.